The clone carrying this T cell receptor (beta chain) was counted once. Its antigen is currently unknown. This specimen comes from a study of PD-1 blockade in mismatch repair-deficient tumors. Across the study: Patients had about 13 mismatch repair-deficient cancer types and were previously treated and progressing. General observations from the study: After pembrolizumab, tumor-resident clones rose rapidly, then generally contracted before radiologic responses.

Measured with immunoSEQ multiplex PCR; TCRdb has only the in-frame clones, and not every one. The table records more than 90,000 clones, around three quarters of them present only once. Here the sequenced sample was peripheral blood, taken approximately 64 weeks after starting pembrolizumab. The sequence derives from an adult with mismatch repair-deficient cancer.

The CDR3 spells CASRRQGISGANVLTF. The CDR3 coding sequence is TGTGCCAGCAGGCGGCAGGGGATCTCCGGGGCCAACGTCCTGACTTTC. This rearrangement joins TRBV9 to TRBJ2-6; TRBD1 is a possible D gene (6 bases). The germline gives CDR1 SGDLS, CDR2 YYNGEE. V gave up 5 bases and J gave up 4 bases, with 16 bases separating them. The CDR3 runs to 16 residues.